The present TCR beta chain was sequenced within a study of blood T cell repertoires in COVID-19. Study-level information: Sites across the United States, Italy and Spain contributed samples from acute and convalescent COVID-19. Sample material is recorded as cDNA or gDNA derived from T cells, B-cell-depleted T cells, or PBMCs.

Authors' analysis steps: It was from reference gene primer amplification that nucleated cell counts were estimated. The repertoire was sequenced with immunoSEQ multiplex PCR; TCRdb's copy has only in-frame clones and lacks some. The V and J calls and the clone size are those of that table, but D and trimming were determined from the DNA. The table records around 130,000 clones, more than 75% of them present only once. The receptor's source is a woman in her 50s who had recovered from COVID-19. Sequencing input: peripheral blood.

CDR3 coding DNA: TGTGCCAGCAGCTTGAGAGCGGGGGCCAAAACTTCCACAGATACGCAGTATTTT. This translates into CASSLRAGAKTSTDTQYF. The chain recombines TRBV5-8 with TRBJ2-3, with TRBD2 matching 8 bases. Losses at the gene ends were 1 base for V and 2 bases for J; bases not matched to a gene: 12. CDR1 SGHTS and CDR2 YDEGEE come from the germline V gene. CDR3 length: 18 residues.